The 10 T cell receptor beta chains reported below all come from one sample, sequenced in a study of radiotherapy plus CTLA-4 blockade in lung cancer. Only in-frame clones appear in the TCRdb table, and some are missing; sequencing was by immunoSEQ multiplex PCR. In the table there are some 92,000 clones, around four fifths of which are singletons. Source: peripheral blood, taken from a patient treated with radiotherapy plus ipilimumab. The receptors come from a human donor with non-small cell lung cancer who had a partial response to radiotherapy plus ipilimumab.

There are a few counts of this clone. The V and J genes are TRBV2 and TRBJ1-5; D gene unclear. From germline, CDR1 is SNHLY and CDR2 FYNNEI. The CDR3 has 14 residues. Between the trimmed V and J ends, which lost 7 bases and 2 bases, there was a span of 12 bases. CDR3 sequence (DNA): TGTGCCAGCACCCGGTCGATGGGCAATCAGCCCCAGCATTTT. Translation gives CASTRSMGNQPQHF. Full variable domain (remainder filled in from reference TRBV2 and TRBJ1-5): EPEVTQTPSHQVTQMGQEVILRCVPISNHLYFYWYRQILGQKVEFLVSFYNNEISEKSEIFDDQFSVERPDGSNFTLKIRSTKLEDSAMYFCASTRSMGNQPQHFGDGTRLSIL.

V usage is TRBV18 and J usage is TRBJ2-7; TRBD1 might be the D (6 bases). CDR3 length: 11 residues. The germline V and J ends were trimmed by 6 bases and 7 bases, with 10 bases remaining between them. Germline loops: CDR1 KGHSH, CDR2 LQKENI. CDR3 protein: CASSSQGEQYF. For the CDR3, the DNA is TGTGCCAGCTCGTCTCAGGGGGAGCAGTACTTC. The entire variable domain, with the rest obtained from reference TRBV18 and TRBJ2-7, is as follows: NAGVMQNPRHLVRRRGQEARLRCSPMKGHSHVYWYRQLPEEGLKFMVYLQKENIIDESGMPKERFSAEFPKEGPSILRIQQVVRGDSAAYFCASSSQGEQYFGPGTRLTVT.

The CDR3 DNA is TGCGCCAGCAGCCAAGGGGCAGGACGGGGAGAAAAACTGTTTTTT. Protein: CASSQGAGRGEKLFF. The chain joins TRBV4-1 to TRBJ1-4; D is unclear. CDR1 and CDR2 (germline): MGHRA, YSYEKL. V lost 1 base and J lost 8, with 14 bases in between. CDR3 length: 15 residues.

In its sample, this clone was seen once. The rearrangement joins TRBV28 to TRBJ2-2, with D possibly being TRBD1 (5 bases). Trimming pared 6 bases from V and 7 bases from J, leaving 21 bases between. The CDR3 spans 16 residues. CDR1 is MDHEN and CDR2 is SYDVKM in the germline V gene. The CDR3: CASRAAQGLGNGELFF. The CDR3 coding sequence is TGTGCCAGCAGGGCAGCCCAGGGTCTGGGGAACGGGGAGCTGTTTTTT.

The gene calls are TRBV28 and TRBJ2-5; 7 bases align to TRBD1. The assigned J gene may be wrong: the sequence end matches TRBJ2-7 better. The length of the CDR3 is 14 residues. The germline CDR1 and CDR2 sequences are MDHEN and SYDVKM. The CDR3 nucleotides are TGTGCCAGCAAGCCAGCCGAAGGGACAGCCGAGCAGTACTTC. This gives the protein CASKPAEGTAEQYF.

CDR3 sequence reads: CASSLVQIGRPHEQYF. Written as DNA, the CDR3 is TGTGCCAGCAGCTTAGTACAAATCGGGAGACCCCACGAGCAGTACTTC. V usage is TRBV7-3 and J usage is TRBJ2-7; D might be TRBD2 (6 bases). The germline V and J ends were trimmed by 2 bases and 5 bases, with 19 bases remaining between them. CDR1 is SGHTA and CDR2 is FQGTGA in the germline V gene. CDR3 length: 16 residues.

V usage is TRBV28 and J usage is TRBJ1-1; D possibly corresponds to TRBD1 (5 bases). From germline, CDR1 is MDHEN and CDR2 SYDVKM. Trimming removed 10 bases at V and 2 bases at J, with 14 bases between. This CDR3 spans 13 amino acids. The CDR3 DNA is TGTGCCACCTCGTACAGGCGTAACACTGAAGCTTTCTTT. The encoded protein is CATSYRRNTEAFF.

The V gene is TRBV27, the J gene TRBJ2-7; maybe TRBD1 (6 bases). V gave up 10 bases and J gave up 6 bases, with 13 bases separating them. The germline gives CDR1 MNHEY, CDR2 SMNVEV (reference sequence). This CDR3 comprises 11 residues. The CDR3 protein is CATATGVEQYF. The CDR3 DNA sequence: TGTGCCACCGCGACAGGCGTCGAGCAGTACTTC.

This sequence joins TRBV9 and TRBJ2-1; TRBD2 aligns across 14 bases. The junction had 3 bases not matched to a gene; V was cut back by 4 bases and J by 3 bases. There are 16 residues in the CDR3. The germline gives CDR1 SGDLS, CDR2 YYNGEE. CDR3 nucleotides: TGTGCCAGCAGCCTGGGACTAGCGGGAGACTACAATGAGCAGTTCTTC. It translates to CASSLGLAGDYNEQFF.

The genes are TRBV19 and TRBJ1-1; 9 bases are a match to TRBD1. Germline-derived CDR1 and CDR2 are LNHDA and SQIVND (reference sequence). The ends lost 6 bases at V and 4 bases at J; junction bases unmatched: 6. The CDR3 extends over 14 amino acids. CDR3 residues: CASSDRGGGTEAFF. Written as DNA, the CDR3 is TGTGCCAGTAGCGACAGGGGGGGAGGCACTGAAGCTTTCTTT.